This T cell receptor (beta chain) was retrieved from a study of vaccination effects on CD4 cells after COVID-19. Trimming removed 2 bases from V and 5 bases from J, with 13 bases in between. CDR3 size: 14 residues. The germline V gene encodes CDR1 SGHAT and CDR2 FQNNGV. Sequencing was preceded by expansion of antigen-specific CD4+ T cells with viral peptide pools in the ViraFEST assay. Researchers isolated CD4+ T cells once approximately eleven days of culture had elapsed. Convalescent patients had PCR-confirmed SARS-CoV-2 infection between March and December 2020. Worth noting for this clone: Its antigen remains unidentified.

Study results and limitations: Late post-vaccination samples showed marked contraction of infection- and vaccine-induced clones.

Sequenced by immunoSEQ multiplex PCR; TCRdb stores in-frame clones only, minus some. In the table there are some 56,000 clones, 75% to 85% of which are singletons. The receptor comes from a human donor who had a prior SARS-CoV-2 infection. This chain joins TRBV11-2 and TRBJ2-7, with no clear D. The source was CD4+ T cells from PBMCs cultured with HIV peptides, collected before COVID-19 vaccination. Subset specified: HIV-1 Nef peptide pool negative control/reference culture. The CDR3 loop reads CASSLRPMIDEQYF. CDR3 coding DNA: TGTGCCAGCAGCTTAAGGCCCATGATAGACGAGCAGTACTTC.